The 8 T cell receptor beta chains below were found in one sample sequenced in a study of STAT5B mutations in CD4+ large granular lymphocyte leukemia. TCRdb's copy holds only in-frame clones and misses some; the assay was immunoSEQ multiplex PCR. The sample has some 35,000 clones; about three quarters are singletons. Sequencing was carried out using CD4+ T cells from blood buffy coats. All receptors come from a human donor in good health.

This clone appeared a few times. V usage is TRBV20-1 and J usage is TRBJ1-1, with 7 bases matching TRBD1. Germline trimming cut 6 bases from V and 7 bases from J; bases unmatched to any gene: 5. Germline values: CDR1 DFQATT, CDR2 SNEGSKA (reference sequence). CDR3 length: 11 amino acids. CDR3 DNA: TGCAGTGCCATCGGGACAGTTGAAGCTTTCTTT. This gives the protein CSAIGTVEAFF.

This chain connects TRBV7-2 to TRBJ1-2; TRBD1 matches 8 bases. The ends lost 5 bases at V and 2 bases at J; junction bases unmatched: 4. The germline V gene has CDR1 SGHTA and CDR2 FQGNSA. The CDR3 is made up of 14 amino acids. CDR3 coding DNA: TGTGCCAGCAGCGGACAGGGAAGGAACTATGGCTACACCTTC. Translation gives CASSGQGRNYGYTF.

This clone has only a few counts. The genes are TRBV5-1 and TRBJ1-1, with D unresolved. The CDR3 covers 13 residues. In germline, CDR1 is SGHRS, CDR2 YFSETQ. V gave up 6 bases and J gave up 1 base, with 10 bases separating them. The CDR3, as DNA: TGCGCCAGCAAGCGGGCCCCGAACACTGAAGCTTTCTTT. Protein product: CASKRAPNTEAFF.

The chain uses TRBV9 and TRBJ1-2, with a weak D call TRBD1 (5 bases). This CDR3 region has 14 residues. Trimming took 0 bases from V and 8 from J, leaving 14 bases between them. The germline CDR1 and CDR2 sequences are SGDLS and YYNGEE. In DNA form, the CDR3 reads TGTGCCAGCAGCGTAGCTGTAGGGGATGGAGGCTACACCTTC. Protein product: CASSVAVGDGGYTF.

The rearrangement uses TRBV27 and TRBJ1-1, with D perhaps matching TRBD1 (6 bases). Germline V CDR1 and CDR2: MNHEY, SMNVEV (reference sequence). This CDR3 has 15 residues. V lost 3 bases and J 4 bases, leaving 15 bases between the germline ends. CDR3 in amino acids: CASSFHSTTGTEAFF. CDR3 DNA sequence: TGTGCCAGCAGTTTTCACTCGACGACAGGCACTGAAGCTTTCTTT.

The genes are TRBV5-1 and TRBJ1-6, with TRBD1 matching over 10 bases. Unmatched junction bases numbered 7, after V lost 2 bases and J lost 8 bases. The CDR3 is made up of 16 amino acids. Looked up from germline, CDR1 is SGHRS and CDR2 is YFSETQ. The CDR3 sequence is CASSLWGTGADSPLHF. The CDR3 DNA follows: TGCGCCAGCAGCTTATGGGGGACAGGGGCAGATTCACCCCTCCACTTT. The variable domain in full, completed from reference TRBV5-1 and TRBJ1-6, reads KAGVTQTPRYLIKTRGQQVTLSCSPISGHRSVSWYQQTPGQGLQFLFEYFSETQRNKGNFPGRFSGRQFSNSRSEMNVSTLELGDSALYLCASSLWGTGADSPLHFGNGTRLTVT.

V is TRBV5-8 and J is TRBJ2-7; D remains ambiguous. Deletions cut 0 bases from V and 4 bases from J, with 11 bases between. The CDR3 length is 14 residues. Germline V CDR1 and CDR2: SGHTS, YDEGEE. CDR3 residues: CASSLGAILYEQYF. The CDR3 bases are TGTGCCAGCAGCTTGGGGGCGATACTATACGAGCAGTACTTC. The complete variable domain, with remaining parts taken from reference TRBV5-8 and TRBJ2-7, reads EAGVTQSPTHLIKTRGQQATLRCSPISGHTSVYWYQQALGLGLQFLLWYDEGEERNRGNFPPRFSGRQFPNYSSELNVNALELEDSALYLCASSLGAILYEQYFGPGTRLTVT.

The chain has TRBV6-6 and TRBJ2-5; 12 bases fit TRBD1. With V trimmed by 6 bases and J by 5 bases, 7 bases remained unmatched. The CDR3 length is 15 residues. The germline V gene has CDR1 MNHNY and CDR2 SVGAGI (reference sequence). CDR3 protein: CASRAGTGGRETQYF. The CDR3 region has the DNA TGTGCCAGCAGGGCCGGGACAGGGGGCAGGGAGACCCAGTACTTC.